The clone carrying this T cell receptor (beta chain) was observed many times. TCRdb reprocessed the 5' RACE reads via MiXCR and lists one record per CDR3 protein. In the table there are over 30,000 distinct CDR3 sequences, 4% to 5% of which are singletons. This entry comes from a study of early T cells in non-severe SARS-CoV-2 infection. The sequence was obtained from an adult who was a healthcare worker with PCR-confirmed SARS-CoV-2 infection or an uninfected control (not recorded which). The sample taken for sequencing was whole blood.

Here the CDR3 DNA reads TGTGCCAGCAGCCTAGGGACAGGGGGGATCAATGAGCAGTTCTTC. The encoded protein is CASSLGTGGINEQFF. The chain recombines TRBV3-1 with TRBJ2-1; 11 positions match TRBD1. This CDR3 comprises 15 residues. Per the germline V gene, CDR1 is LGHDT and CDR2 is YNNKEL (reference sequence). Germline trimming cut 4 bases from V and 6 bases from J; bases unmatched to any gene: 5.